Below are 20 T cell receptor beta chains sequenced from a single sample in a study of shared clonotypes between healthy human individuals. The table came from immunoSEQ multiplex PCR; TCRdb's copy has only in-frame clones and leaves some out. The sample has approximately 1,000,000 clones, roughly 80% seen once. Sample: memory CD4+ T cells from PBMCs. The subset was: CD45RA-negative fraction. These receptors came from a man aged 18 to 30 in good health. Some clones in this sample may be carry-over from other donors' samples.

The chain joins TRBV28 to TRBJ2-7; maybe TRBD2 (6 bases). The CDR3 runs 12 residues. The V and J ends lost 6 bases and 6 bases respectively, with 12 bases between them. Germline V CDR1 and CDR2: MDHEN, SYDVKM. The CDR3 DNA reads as TGTGCCAGCAGCTCCCGAGCGGGCGAGCAGTACTTC. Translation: CASSSRAGEQYF.

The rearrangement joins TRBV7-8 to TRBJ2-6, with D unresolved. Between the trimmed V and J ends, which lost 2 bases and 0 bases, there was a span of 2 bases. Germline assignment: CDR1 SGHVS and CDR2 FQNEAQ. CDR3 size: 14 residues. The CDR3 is CASSLPSGANVLTF. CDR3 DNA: TGTGCCAGCAGCTTACCCTCTGGGGCCAACGTCCTGACTTTC.

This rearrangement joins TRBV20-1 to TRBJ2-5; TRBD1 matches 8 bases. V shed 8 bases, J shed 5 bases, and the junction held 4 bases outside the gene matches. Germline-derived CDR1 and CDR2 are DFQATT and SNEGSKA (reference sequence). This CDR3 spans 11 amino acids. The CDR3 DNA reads TGCAGTACCCGACAGGGGGAGACCCAGTACTTC. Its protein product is CSTRQGETQYF.

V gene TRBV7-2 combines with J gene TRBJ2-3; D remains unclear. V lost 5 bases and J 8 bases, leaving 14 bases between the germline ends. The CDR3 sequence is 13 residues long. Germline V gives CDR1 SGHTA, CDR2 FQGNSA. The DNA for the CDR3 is TGTGCCAGCAGCCCAATTAGGGTTGGTACGCAGTATTTT. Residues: CASSPIRVGTQYF.

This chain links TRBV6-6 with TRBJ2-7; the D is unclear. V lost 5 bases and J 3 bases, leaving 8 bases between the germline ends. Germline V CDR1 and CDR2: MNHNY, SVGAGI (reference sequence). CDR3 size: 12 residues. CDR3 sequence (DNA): TGTGCCAGCAGTGTGGACGGCTACGAGCAGTACTTC. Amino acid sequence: CASSVDGYEQYF.

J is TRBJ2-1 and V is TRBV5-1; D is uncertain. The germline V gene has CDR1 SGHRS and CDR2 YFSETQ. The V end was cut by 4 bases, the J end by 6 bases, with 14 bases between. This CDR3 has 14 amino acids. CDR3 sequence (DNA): TGCGCCAGCAGCCGCAGTCCCCCGGGCAATGAGCAGTTCTTC. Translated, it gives CASSRSPPGNEQFF.

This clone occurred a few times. The CDR3 protein is CASSSPNSGTDTQYF. For the CDR3, the DNA is TGTGCCAGCAGTTCACCAAATTCTGGAACAGATACGCAGTATTTT. This chain uses TRBV28 with TRBJ2-3; D gene ambiguous. There are 15 residues in the CDR3. Germline loops: CDR1 MDHEN, CDR2 SYDVKM. V lost 4 bases to trimming and J lost 3 bases, with 14 bases between them.

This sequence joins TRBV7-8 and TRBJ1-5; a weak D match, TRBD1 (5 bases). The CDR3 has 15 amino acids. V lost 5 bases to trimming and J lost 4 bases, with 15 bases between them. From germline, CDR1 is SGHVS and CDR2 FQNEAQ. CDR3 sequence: CASSPRGDGNQPQHF. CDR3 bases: TGTGCCAGCAGCCCAAGGGGAGATGGGAATCAGCCCCAGCATTTT.

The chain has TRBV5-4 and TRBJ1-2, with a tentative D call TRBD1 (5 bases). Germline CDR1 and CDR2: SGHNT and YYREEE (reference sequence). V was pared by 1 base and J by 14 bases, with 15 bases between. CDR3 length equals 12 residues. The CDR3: CASSLLTAPKTF. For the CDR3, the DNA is TGTGCCAGCAGCTTGCTGACAGCCCCGAAAACCTTC.

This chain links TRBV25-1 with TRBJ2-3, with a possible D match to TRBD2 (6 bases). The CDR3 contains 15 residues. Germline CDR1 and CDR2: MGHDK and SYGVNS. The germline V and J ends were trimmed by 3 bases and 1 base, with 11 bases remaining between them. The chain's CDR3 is CASSDSGRGTDTQYF. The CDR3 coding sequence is TGTGCCAGCAGTGACTCCGGGAGAGGCACAGATACGCAGTATTTT.

The CDR3 loop reads CASRGGEGSRKYGYTF. CDR3 nucleotides: TGTGCCAGCAGGGGTGGGGAGGGCAGTAGGAAGTATGGCTACACCTTC. The chain recombines TRBV28 with TRBJ1-2; D ambiguous. Germline values: CDR1 MDHEN, CDR2 SYDVKM. The V end was cut by 6 bases, the J end by 5 bases, with 22 bases between. CDR3 length equals 16 residues.

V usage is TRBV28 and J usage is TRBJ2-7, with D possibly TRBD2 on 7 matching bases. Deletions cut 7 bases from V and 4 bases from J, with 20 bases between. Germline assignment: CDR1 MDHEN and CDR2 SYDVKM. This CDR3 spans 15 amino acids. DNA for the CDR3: TGTGCCAGCACCCCGTCTGGGGGGGGCGTGTACGAGCAGTACTTC. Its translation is CASTPSGGGVYEQYF. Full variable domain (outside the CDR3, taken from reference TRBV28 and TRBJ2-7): DVKVTQSSRYLVKRTGEKVFLECVQDMDHENMFWYRQDPGLGLRLIYFSYDVKMKEKGDIPEGYSVSREKKERFSLILESASTNQTSMYLCASTPSGGGVYEQYFGPGTRLTVT.

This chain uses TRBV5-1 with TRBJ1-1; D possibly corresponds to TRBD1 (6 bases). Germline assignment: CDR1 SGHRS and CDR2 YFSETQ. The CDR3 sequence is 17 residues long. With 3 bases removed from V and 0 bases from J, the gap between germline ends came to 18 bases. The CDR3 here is CASSSTLGRDMNTEAFF. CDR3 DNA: TGCGCCAGCAGCTCGACCTTGGGCAGGGACATGAACACTGAAGCTTTCTTT.

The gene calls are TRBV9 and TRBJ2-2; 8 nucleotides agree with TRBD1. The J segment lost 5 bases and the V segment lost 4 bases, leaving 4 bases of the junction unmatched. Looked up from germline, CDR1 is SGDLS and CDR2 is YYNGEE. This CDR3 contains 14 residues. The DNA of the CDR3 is TGTGCCAGCAGCTTTACAGGGGGTACCGGGGAGCTGTTTTTT. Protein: CASSFTGGTGELFF. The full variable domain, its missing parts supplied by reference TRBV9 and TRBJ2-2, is DSGVTQTPKHLITATGQRVTLRCSPRSGDLSVYWYQQSLDQGLQFLIQYYNGEERAKGNILERFSAQQFPDLHSELNLSSLELGDSALYFCASSFTGGTGELFFGEGSRLTVL.

CDR3 sequence: CASSPRVVGTQYF. Here the CDR3 DNA reads TGTGCCAGCAGCCCCCGGGTGGTGGGGACCCAGTACTTC. The chain recombines TRBV14 with TRBJ2-5; D is unresolved. Germline V gene sequence: CDR1 SGHDN, CDR2 FVKESK. The V end lost 4 bases, the J end lost 7 bases, and 13 bases lay between the germline ends. This CDR3 comprises 13 residues. Together with reference TRBV14 and TRBJ2-5, the CDR3 gives the full variable domain: EAGVTQFPSHSVIEKGQTVTLRCDPISGHDNLYWYRRVMGKEIKFLLHFVKESKQDESGMPNNRFLAERTGGTYSTLKVQPAELEDSGVYFCASSPRVVGTQYFGPGTRLLVL.

In DNA, the CDR3 is TGTGCCAGCAGGCCTGGGTCATCGGGACTTTCTCGGAGCTCCTACGAGCAGTACTTC. Amino acid sequence: CASRPGSSGLSRSSYEQYF. The V call is TRBV5-4, the J call TRBJ2-7, with D perhaps matching TRBD2 (6 bases). CDR1 SGHNT and CDR2 YYREEE come from the germline V gene (reference sequence). V was cut by 5 bases and J by 0 bases, with 27 bases left in between. The CDR3 sequence is 19 residues long.

As DNA, the CDR3 is TGCGCCAGCAGCCCCCTCGAGGGCGCCTACAATGAGCAGTTCTTC. It specifies CASSPLEGAYNEQFF. The V call is TRBV4-1, the J call TRBJ2-1, with D possibly being TRBD2 (5 bases). Germline CDR1 is MGHRA and CDR2 is YSYEKL. Trimming removed 4 bases at V and 2 bases at J, with 12 bases between. CDR3 size: 15 residues.

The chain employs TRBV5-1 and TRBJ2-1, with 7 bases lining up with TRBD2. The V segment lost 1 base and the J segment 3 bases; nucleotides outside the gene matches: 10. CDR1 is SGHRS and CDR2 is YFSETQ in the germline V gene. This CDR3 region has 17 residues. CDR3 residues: CASSLIPTGLSYNEQFF. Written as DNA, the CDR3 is TGCGCCAGCAGCTTGATTCCAACGGGACTAAGCTACAATGAGCAGTTCTTC.

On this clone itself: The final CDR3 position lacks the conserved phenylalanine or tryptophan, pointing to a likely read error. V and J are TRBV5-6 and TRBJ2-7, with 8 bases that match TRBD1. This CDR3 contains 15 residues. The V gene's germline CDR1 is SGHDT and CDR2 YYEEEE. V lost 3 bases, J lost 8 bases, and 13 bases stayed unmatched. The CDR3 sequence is CASSSKRTGSRKQYS. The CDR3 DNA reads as TGTGCCAGCAGCTCAAAGAGGACAGGGAGCCGCAAGCAGTACTCC.

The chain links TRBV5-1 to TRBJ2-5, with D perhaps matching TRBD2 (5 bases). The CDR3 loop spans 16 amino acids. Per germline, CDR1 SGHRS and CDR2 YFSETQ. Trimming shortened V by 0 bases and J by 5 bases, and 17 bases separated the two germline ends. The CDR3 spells CASSLGAIRTGETQYF. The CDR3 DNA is TGCGCCAGCAGCTTGGGGGCGATCAGAACGGGGGAGACCCAGTACTTC.